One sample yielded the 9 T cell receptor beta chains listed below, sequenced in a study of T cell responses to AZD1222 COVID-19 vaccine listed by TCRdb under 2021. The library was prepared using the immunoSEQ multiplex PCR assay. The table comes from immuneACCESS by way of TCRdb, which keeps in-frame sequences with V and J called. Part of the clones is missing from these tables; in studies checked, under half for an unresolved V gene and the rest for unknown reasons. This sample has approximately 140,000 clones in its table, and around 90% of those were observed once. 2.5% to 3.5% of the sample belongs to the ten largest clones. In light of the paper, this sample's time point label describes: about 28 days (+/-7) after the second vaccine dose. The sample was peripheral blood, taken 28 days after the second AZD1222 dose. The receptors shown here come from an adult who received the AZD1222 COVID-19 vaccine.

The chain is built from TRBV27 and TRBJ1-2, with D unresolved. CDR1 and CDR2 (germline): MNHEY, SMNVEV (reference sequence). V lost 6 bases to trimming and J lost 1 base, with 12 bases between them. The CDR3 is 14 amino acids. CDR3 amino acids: CASSRHPFNYGYTF. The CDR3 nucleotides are TGTGCCAGCAGCCGACACCCTTTTAACTATGGCTACACCTTC.

The CDR3 region is CASSFGIDSGNTIYF. The CDR3 DNA reads TGTGCCAGCAGCTTTGGGATTGACTCTGGAAACACCATATATTTT. The chain joins TRBV5-6 to TRBJ1-3; D not resolved. V dropped 2 bases and J dropped 0 bases, with 9 bases sitting between them. Germline CDR1 is SGHDT and CDR2 is YYEEEE. The CDR3 totals 15 residues.

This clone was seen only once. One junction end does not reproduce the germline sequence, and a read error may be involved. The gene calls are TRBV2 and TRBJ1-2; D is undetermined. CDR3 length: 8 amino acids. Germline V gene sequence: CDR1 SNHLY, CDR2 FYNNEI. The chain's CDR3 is CASSDPRF. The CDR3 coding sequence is TGTGCCAGCAGTGATCCCCGCTTC.

The CDR3 sequence: CASSLGSYEQYF. CDR3 DNA: TGTGCCAGCAGCTTGGGCTCCTACGAGCAGTACTTC. This sequence joins TRBV11-2 and TRBJ2-7; D not resolved. V was cut by 3 bases and J by 0 bases, with 3 bases left in between. CDR1 and CDR2 (germline): SGHAT, FQNNGV. This CDR3 contains 12 residues.

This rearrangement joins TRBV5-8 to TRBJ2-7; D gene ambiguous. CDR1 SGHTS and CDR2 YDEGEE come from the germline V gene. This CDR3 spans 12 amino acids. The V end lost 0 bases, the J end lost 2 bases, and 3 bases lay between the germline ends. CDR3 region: CASSLVPYEQYF. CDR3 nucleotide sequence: TGTGCCAGCAGCTTGGTCCCCTACGAGCAGTACTTC.

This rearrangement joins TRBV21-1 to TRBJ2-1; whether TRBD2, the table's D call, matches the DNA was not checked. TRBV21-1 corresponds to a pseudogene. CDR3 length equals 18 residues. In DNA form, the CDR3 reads TGTGCCAGCAGCATCTGGGGACTAGCGGGAGGCCTTCCCAATGAGCAGTTCTTC. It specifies CASSIWGLAGGLPNEQFF.

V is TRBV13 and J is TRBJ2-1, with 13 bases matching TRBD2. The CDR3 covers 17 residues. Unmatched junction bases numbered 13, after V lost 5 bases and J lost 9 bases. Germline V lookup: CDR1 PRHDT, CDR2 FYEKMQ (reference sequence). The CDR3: CASSAVRTSGGQGEQFF. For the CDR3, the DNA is TGTGCCAGCAGCGCCGTACGGACTAGCGGGGGCCAGGGTGAGCAGTTCTTC. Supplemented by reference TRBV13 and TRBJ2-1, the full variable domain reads AAGVIQSPRHLIKEKRETATLKCYPIPRHDTVYWYQQGPGQDPQFLISFYEKMQSDKGSIPDRFSAQQFSDYHSELNMSSLELGDSALYFCASSAVRTSGGQGEQFFGPGTRLTVL.

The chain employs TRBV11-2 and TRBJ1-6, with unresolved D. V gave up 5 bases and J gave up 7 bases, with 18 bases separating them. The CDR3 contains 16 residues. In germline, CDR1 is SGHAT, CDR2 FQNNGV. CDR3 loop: CASSPIRTETNSPLHF. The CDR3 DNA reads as TGTGCCAGCAGCCCTATCAGGACGGAAACAAATTCACCCCTCCACTTT.

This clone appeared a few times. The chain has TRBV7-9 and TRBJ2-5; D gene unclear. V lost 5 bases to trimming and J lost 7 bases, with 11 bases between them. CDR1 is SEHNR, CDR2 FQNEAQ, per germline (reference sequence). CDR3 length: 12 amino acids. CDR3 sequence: CASSLDPRTQYF. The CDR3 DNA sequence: TGTGCCAGCAGCCTAGATCCTCGGACCCAGTACTTC.